This passage covers 30 T cell receptor beta chains from one sample sequenced in a study of control samples from healthy donors and cancer patients. The table came from immunoSEQ multiplex PCR; TCRdb's copy has only in-frame clones and leaves some out. Of tens of thousands of clones in the sample, approximately 88% were seen once. Sequences were obtained from blood. All receptors derive from an older woman in good health.

V gene TRBV7-2 combines with J gene TRBJ2-5, with a tentative D call TRBD2 (6 bases). Trimming pared 5 bases from V and 5 bases from J, leaving 18 bases between. The CDR3 contains 15 residues. Germline V gene lookup returns CDR1 SGHTA and CDR2 FQGNSA. The CDR3 nucleotides read TGTGCCAGCAGCCCAGAGGGAGGTAGAGGGGAGACCCAGTACTTC. Translated: CASSPEGGRGETQYF.

V gene TRBV7-9 combines with J gene TRBJ2-7; D possibly matches TRBD1 or TRBD2 (6 bases each). Germline V gives CDR1 SEHNR, CDR2 FQNEAQ (reference sequence). Trimming removed 5 bases from V and 9 bases from J, with 20 bases in between. The CDR3 has 14 residues. The CDR3 is CASSPTAGGLGQYF. The CDR3 bases are TGTGCCAGCAGCCCCACCGCCGGGGGCTTGGGGCAGTACTTC.

The rearrangement joins TRBV25-1 to TRBJ2-1; TRBD1 matches at 7 bases. Germline V gene sequence: CDR1 MGHDK, CDR2 SYGVNS. This CDR3 contains 15 residues. The V and J ends lost 7 bases and 6 bases, in that order; junction bases with no gene match: 12. CDR3 DNA: TGTGCCAGCACTAAGACAGGGAAGAAAGGCAATGAGCAGTTCTTC. Translation gives CASTKTGKKGNEQFF.

The chain recombines TRBV30 with TRBJ1-4, with D possibly matching TRBD1 (5 bases). Between the trimmed V and J ends, which lost 0 bases and 8 bases, there was a span of 13 bases. CDR1 is GTSNPN, CDR2 SVGIG, per germline (reference sequence). This CDR3 is 14 amino acids long. CDR3: CAWSVRREREKLFF. As DNA, the CDR3 is TGTGCCTGGAGTGTCCGCAGGGAAAGGGAAAAACTGTTTTTT.

For this clone: At one end the junction does not follow the germline gene, possibly because of a read error. The J gene is TRBJ1-2, the V gene TRBV3-1 (or the pseudogene TRBV3-2), with D unresolved. This CDR3 spans 11 amino acids. Germline assignment: CDR1 LGHDT and CDR2 YNNKEL (reference sequence). CDR3 protein: CARLWKQLGAF. The DNA of the CDR3 is TGTGCCAGATTATGGAAACAACTGGGCGCCTTC.

The chain carries TRBV3-1 (or the pseudogene TRBV3-2) and TRBJ2-2; D gene uncertain. The germline V and J ends were trimmed by 1 base and 7 bases, with 4 bases remaining between them. Germline CDR1 is LGHDT and CDR2 is YNNKEL (reference sequence). This CDR3 is built from 12 residues. The CDR3 loop is CASSQVSGELFF. The CDR3 DNA sequence: TGTGCCAGCAGCCAAGTGAGCGGGGAGCTGTTTTTT.

The gene calls are TRBV18 and TRBJ2-5; D gene unclear. Germline V gives CDR1 KGHSH, CDR2 LQKENI. Deletions cut 3 bases from V and 5 bases from J, with 7 bases between. The CDR3 covers 12 residues. In DNA, the CDR3 is TGTGCCAGCTCACCTTTAAGGGAGACCCAGTACTTC. Encoded protein: CASSPLRETQYF.

This chain uses TRBV19 with TRBJ2-5, with a tentative D call TRBD2 (6 bases). The germline gives CDR1 LNHDA, CDR2 SQIVND (reference sequence). The CDR3 has 13 residues. V lost 7 bases and J 5 bases, leaving 14 bases between the germline ends. The DNA for the CDR3 is TGTGCCAGTACGGACTATGAGGGGGAGACCCAGTACTTC. Protein product: CASTDYEGETQYF.

J is TRBJ2-3 and V is TRBV19; 13 nucleotides agree with TRBD2. Per the germline V gene, CDR1 is LNHDA and CDR2 is SQIVND (reference sequence). CDR3 length: 15 residues. The trim removed 7 bases at V and 1 base at J, leaving 2 bases unmatched. The DNA of the CDR3 is TGTGCCAGTAAAGGACTAGCGGGAGGCACAGATACGCAGTATTTT. Amino acid sequence: CASKGLAGGTDTQYF.

Only one count was recorded for this clone. CDR3 region: CASREGQGMSDTQYF. In DNA, the CDR3 is TGTGCCAGCAGGGAGGGACAGGGAATGTCAGATACGCAGTATTTT. V gene TRBV28 combines with J gene TRBJ2-3; 9 positions agree with TRBD1. The CDR3 has 15 residues. CDR1 is MDHEN and CDR2 is SYDVKM in the germline V gene. V lost 6 bases, J lost 4 bases, and 8 bases stayed unmatched.

The rearrangement joins TRBV28 to TRBJ2-7; weak D call: TRBD1 (5 bases). The CDR3 has 14 residues. Trimming removed 6 bases at V and 2 bases at J, with 14 bases between. Germline V gene sequence: CDR1 MDHEN, CDR2 SYDVKM. The CDR3 reads CASSQGSKPYEQYF. CDR3 bases: TGTGCCAGCAGCCAGGGAAGCAAGCCCTACGAGCAGTACTTC.

This chain links TRBV5-5 with TRBJ2-7; no definite D call. Germline V gene lookup returns CDR1 SGHKS and CDR2 YYEKEE (reference sequence). There are 15 residues in the CDR3. Trimming cost V 2 bases and J 2 bases, with 14 bases left between them. The CDR3 DNA reads as TGTGCCAGCAGCTTCGGACCCGATGTGGCCTACGAGCAGTACTTC. Encoded protein: CASSFGPDVAYEQYF.

This chain joins TRBV19 and TRBJ2-3, with D unresolved. This CDR3 is built from 13 residues. The germline gives CDR1 LNHDA, CDR2 SQIVND (reference sequence). V was trimmed by 3 bases and J by 4 bases, leaving 8 bases between them. CDR3 DNA sequence: TGTGCCAGTAGTATTCTGACGGCAGATACGCAGTATTTT. Its translation: CASSILTADTQYF.

This clone was counted between two and nine times. The chain recombines TRBV18 with TRBJ2-7; tentatively, D is TRBD1 (5 bases). This CDR3 contains 17 residues. Trimming shortened V by 1 base and J by 6 bases, and 22 bases separated the two germline ends. The germline V gene has CDR1 KGHSH and CDR2 LQKENI. CDR3: CASSPRTVGLGAPEQYF. The CDR3 DNA follows: TGTGCCAGCTCACCACGCACAGTAGGGCTAGGGGCTCCCGAGCAGTACTTC.

V is TRBV9 and J is TRBJ2-1; a weak D match, TRBD1 (5 bases). Per the germline V gene, CDR1 is SGDLS and CDR2 is YYNGEE. V was trimmed by 6 bases and J by 2 bases, leaving 15 bases between them. The CDR3 runs to 15 residues. CDR3 amino acids: CASTQGAGAYNEQFF. The CDR3 nucleotides read TGTGCCAGCACTCAAGGGGCAGGAGCCTACAATGAGCAGTTCTTC. The whole variable domain, filled in from reference TRBV9 and TRBJ2-1, reads DSGVTQTPKHLITATGQRVTLRCSPRSGDLSVYWYQQSLDQGLQFLIQYYNGEERAKGNILERFSAQQFPDLHSELNLSSLELGDSALYFCASTQGAGAYNEQFFGPGTRLTVL.

This sequence joins TRBV5-1 and TRBJ2-1; a weak D match, TRBD1 (6 bases). The germline CDR1 and CDR2 sequences are SGHRS and YFSETQ. V lost 4 bases and J lost 2, with 13 bases in between. CDR3 size: 15 residues. The CDR3 here is CASSRDTEPYNEQFF. The CDR3 DNA is TGCGCCAGCAGCCGGGACACCGAACCCTACAATGAGCAGTTCTTC.

The count of this clone is one. The chain carries TRBV18 and TRBJ1-2; D is possibly TRBD1 (6 bases). Germline V gene lookup returns CDR1 KGHSH and CDR2 LQKENI. V gave up 0 bases and J gave up 3 bases, with 11 bases separating them. The CDR3 runs 15 residues. CDR3 nucleotide sequence: TGTGCCAGCTCACCACCGATACAGGGATACTATGGCTACACCTTC. Encoded protein: CASSPPIQGYYGYTF.

The chain employs TRBV6-5 and TRBJ1-1, with D perhaps matching TRBD1 (6 bases). The V gene's germline CDR1 is MNHEY and CDR2 SVGAGI. Trimming took 6 bases from V and 1 from J, leaving 9 bases between them. The CDR3 totals 13 residues. CDR3 DNA: TGTGCCAGCAGCGGACAGAGGAACACTGAAGCTTTCTTT. It translates to CASSGQRNTEAFF.

This clone has a single count. The CDR3 here is CASIPSGGGGEQFF. The CDR3 DNA follows: TGTGCCAGTATTCCTAGCGGGGGAGGTGGTGAGCAGTTCTTC. The rearrangement joins TRBV19 to TRBJ2-1, with 10 bases that match TRBD2. The V gene end was trimmed by 7 bases and the J gene end by 9 bases; junction bases not matched to a gene: 9. The V gene's germline CDR1 is LNHDA and CDR2 SQIVND (reference sequence). The CDR3 runs to 14 residues.

This rearrangement joins TRBV4-2 to TRBJ1-2; tentatively, D is TRBD1 (5 bases). The germline V gene has CDR1 LGHNA and CDR2 YNFKEQ. There are 15 residues in the CDR3. The V gene lost 2 bases and the J gene lost 4 bases, with 14 bases spanning the gap. The DNA of the CDR3 is TGTGCCAGCAGCCAAATGGGGGAGGCATCCTATGGCTACACCTTC. This codes for CASSQMGEASYGYTF.

This sequence joins TRBV7-2 and TRBJ2-3, with 7 bases aligning to TRBD2. The germline V gene encodes CDR1 SGHTA and CDR2 FQGNSA. After removal of 4 bases from V and 1 base from J, the junction contained 11 bases not matched to a gene. The CDR3 extends over 17 amino acids. The CDR3 here is CASSSTLGGRGTDTQYF. CDR3 DNA sequence: TGTGCCAGCAGCTCCACTCTGGGGGGGAGGGGCACAGATACGCAGTATTTT.

The chain joins TRBV9 to TRBJ2-1, with a tentative D call TRBD1 (6 bases). Trimming stripped 6 bases from V and 2 bases from J, with 12 bases between. This CDR3 has 14 residues. Looked up from germline, CDR1 is SGDLS and CDR2 is YYNGEE. CDR3 bases: TGTGCCAGCAATGGGGGCGCGACCTACAATGAGCAGTTCTTC. As protein: CASNGGATYNEQFF.

CDR3 sequence (DNA): TGTGCCAGCAGTTTGAGACAGATTGTTAAGGGGTATCAGCCCCAGCATTTT. Translated, it gives CASSLRQIVKGYQPQHF. The chain uses TRBV28 and TRBJ1-5, with D maybe TRBD1 (5 bases). CDR1 is MDHEN and CDR2 is SYDVKM in the germline V gene. The germline V and J ends were trimmed by 3 bases and 5 bases, with 20 bases remaining between them. This CDR3 spans 17 amino acids.

The chain links TRBV19 to TRBJ1-1, with unresolved D. The V end was cut by 7 bases, the J end by 5 bases, with 20 bases between. Germline V gene sequence: CDR1 LNHDA, CDR2 SQIVND (reference sequence). The CDR3 contains 15 residues. CDR3 protein: CASIRRGTTGTEAFF. The CDR3 DNA reads TGTGCCAGTATCAGGCGGGGTACGACGGGAACTGAAGCTTTCTTT.

The gene calls are TRBV6-5 and TRBJ2-7, with 9 bases fitting TRBD1. Looked up from germline, CDR1 is MNHEY and CDR2 is SVGAGI. This CDR3 has 14 amino acids. J lost 4 bases, V lost 6 bases, and 7 bases had no gene match. This CDR3 is CASSLQGARYEQYF. CDR3 DNA: TGTGCCAGCAGCCTACAGGGGGCTCGGTACGAGCAGTACTTC.

CDR3 in DNA: TGCGCCAGCAGCGTCGAGAGTGGGTCCTATGGCTACACCTTC. This gives the protein CASSVESGSYGYTF. The J gene is TRBJ1-2, the V gene TRBV5-1; D is undetermined. V was clipped by 4 bases and J by 4 bases, with 14 bases between them. CDR1 is SGHRS and CDR2 is YFSETQ in the germline V gene. This CDR3 has 14 residues.

The chain has TRBV28 and TRBJ1-6; TRBD1 might be the D (6 bases). The CDR3 spans 14 residues. V was cut by 5 bases and J by 7 bases, with 12 bases left in between. Per the germline V gene, CDR1 is MDHEN and CDR2 is SYDVKM. The CDR3 DNA reads TGTGCCAGCAGTCTAGGGGGGTTGAATTCACCCCTCCACTTT. As protein: CASSLGGLNSPLHF.

The gene calls are TRBV29-1 and TRBJ1-2, with D unresolved. From germline, CDR1 is SQVTM and CDR2 ANQGSEA. This CDR3 region has 10 residues. The CDR3 DNA sequence: TGCAAAACAGCGAGGGATGGCTACACCTTC. As protein: CKTARDGYTF.

This clone was observed a single time. V gene TRBV14 combines with J gene TRBJ2-1; 9 bases fit TRBD2. J gave up 7 bases and V 4 bases, and 14 bases lay outside the gene matches. The V gene's germline CDR1 is SGHDN and CDR2 FVKESK. CDR3 size: 17 residues. CDR3 loop: CASSRGMGAGGFNEQFF. The CDR3, as DNA: TGTGCCAGCAGCCGAGGGATGGGAGCGGGGGGATTTAATGAGCAGTTCTTC.

This clone turned up a few times. This rearrangement joins TRBV4-1 to TRBJ2-7; D ambiguous. Germline CDR1 MGHRA, CDR2 YSYEKL. V dropped 4 bases and J dropped 6 bases, with 10 bases sitting between them. The CDR3 length is 12 residues. This chain's CDR3 is CASSLVMGEQYF. CDR3 nucleotides: TGCGCCAGCAGCCTAGTAATGGGCGAGCAGTACTTC.